The 29 T cell receptor beta chains reported below all come from one sample, sequenced in a study of T cell repertoires in cytomegalovirus infection. One entry per CDR3 protein, called by TCRdb with MiXCR from the reads. The table shows roughly 150,000 distinct CDR3 sequences, with less than 25% occurring only once. The sequencing input was PBMCs. All receptors derive from a human donor in good health (CMV status not recorded). Some clones in this sample may be carry-over from other donors' samples.

The rearrangement joins TRBV6-5 to TRBJ2-3, with 7 bases aligning to TRBD1. V lost 4 bases and J lost 4; bases outside the gene matches: 11. Germline V gives CDR1 MNHEY, CDR2 SVGAGI. This CDR3 comprises 16 residues. The CDR3 DNA reads as TGTGCCAGCAGTTCCTTGGGACAGCCTGTCCCAGATACGCAGTATTTT. This encodes CASSSLGQPVPDTQYF.

This clonotype was seen many times. The chain employs TRBV7-8 and TRBJ2-5, with 7 bases that match TRBD2. V shed 5 bases and J 5 bases; nucleotides not matched to a gene: 17. The CDR3 has 17 residues. Germline V gene lookup returns CDR1 SGHVS and CDR2 FQNEAQ. The CDR3 here is CASSEIRGAGVSETQYF. The CDR3 DNA is TGTGCCAGCAGCGAAATTAGGGGTGCGGGAGTTTCGGAGACCCAGTACTTC.

This clonotype came up a few times. The V gene is TRBV29-1, the J gene TRBJ1-2, with a tentative D call TRBD1 (5 bases). Germline loops: CDR1 SQVTM, CDR2 ANQGSEA. V was shortened by 3 bases and J by 4 bases, with 9 bases between the two germline ends. CDR3 length: 12 residues. The DNA for the CDR3 is TGCAGCGTTGATGGGGGATCCTATGGCTACACCTTC. It is translated as CSVDGGSYGYTF.

Comment on this clonotype: A much larger clone differs by one base, so this may be a read error. V and J are TRBV7-2 and TRBJ1-4, with TRBD1 matching 12 bases. The junction had 6 bases not matched to a gene; V was cut back by 4 bases and J by 9 bases. The germline V gene has CDR1 SGHTA and CDR2 FQGNSA. The CDR3 length is 15 residues. The CDR3 bases are TGTGCCAGCAGCTCGGGACAGGGGGCAGGTAAAAAACTGTTTTTT. This sequence encodes CASSSGQGAGKKLFF.

The V call is TRBV3-1, the J call TRBJ1-5; D gene uncertain. Germline V gene lookup returns CDR1 LGHDT and CDR2 YNNKEL (reference sequence). The CDR3 is made up of 15 amino acids. Trimming cost V 4 bases and J 4 bases, with 14 bases left between them. The CDR3 loop reads CASSPNGGENQPQHF. CDR3 DNA: TGTGCCAGCAGCCCAAACGGCGGGGAGAATCAGCCCCAGCATTTT.

The rearrangement joins TRBV27 to TRBJ2-1, with D possibly being TRBD2 (6 bases). The CDR3 spans 11 residues. With 6 bases removed from V and 6 bases from J, the gap between germline ends came to 6 bases. Germline CDR1 MNHEY, CDR2 SMNVEV (reference sequence). Here the CDR3 reads CASSGSNEQFF. The CDR3 region has the DNA TGTGCCAGCAGCGGGAGCAATGAGCAGTTCTTC.

This clonotype was observed many times. The gene calls are TRBV20-1 and TRBJ2-6; no definite D call. The germline gives CDR1 DFQATT, CDR2 SNEGSKA (reference sequence). The CDR3 spans 14 residues. Deletions cut 2 bases from V and 5 bases from J, with 10 bases between. This CDR3 is CSARIKARANVLTF. Written as DNA, the CDR3 is TGCAGTGCTAGAATTAAGGCGCGGGCCAACGTCCTGACTTTC.

The chain carries TRBV6-2 or TRBV6-3 and TRBJ2-1; unclear D gene. The CDR3 is 14 residues long. The germline CDR1 and CDR2 sequences are MNHEY and SVGEGT. Trimming removed 6 bases at V and 4 bases at J, with 13 bases between. CDR3 sequence reads: CASSEVASYNEQFF. The CDR3 DNA reads as TGTGCCAGCAGCGAGGTAGCTTCATACAATGAGCAGTTCTTC.

The chain links TRBV7-9 to TRBJ2-7; D gene uncertain. This CDR3 contains 14 residues. Trimming took off 1 base at V and 2 bases at J, with 9 bases between the two ends. The V gene's germline CDR1 is SEHNR and CDR2 FQNEAQ (reference sequence). The CDR3 loop is CASSLVVSPYEQYF. The CDR3 bases are TGTGCCAGCAGCTTAGTGGTCAGCCCCTACGAGCAGTACTTC.

The chain combines TRBV28 with TRBJ1-1, with D possibly TRBD1 on 5 matching bases. The CDR3 is made up of 12 amino acids. The germline V and J ends were trimmed by 6 bases and 7 bases, with 12 bases remaining between them. The germline gives CDR1 MDHEN, CDR2 SYDVKM. CDR3 loop: CASRIAGVEAFF. The CDR3 DNA follows: TGTGCCAGCAGGATAGCGGGGGTTGAAGCTTTCTTT.

In its sample, this clonotype was seen many times. The chain is built from TRBV5-5 and TRBJ2-1; 7 bases agree with TRBD2. This CDR3 is 14 amino acids long. In germline, CDR1 is SGHKS, CDR2 YYEKEE (reference sequence). Germline trimming cut 2 bases from V and 10 bases from J; bases unmatched to any gene: 9. The CDR3: CASSFSAGVREQFF. Here the CDR3 DNA reads TGTGCCAGCAGCTTTTCCGCGGGAGTTAGAGAGCAGTTCTTC.

The V and J genes are TRBV2 and TRBJ2-7, with a possible D match to TRBD1 (6 bases). The V and J ends lost 5 bases and 5 bases respectively, with 19 bases between them. This CDR3 spans 15 amino acids. Germline CDR1 SNHLY, CDR2 FYNNEI. The CDR3 region has the DNA TGTGCCAGCAGTTTTGCCTATAGGGGGAACAACGAGCAGTACTTC. Translation gives CASSFAYRGNNEQYF.

This clonotype was counted ten times or more. The chain is built from TRBV28 and TRBJ2-2; 7 nucleotides agree with TRBD1. Trimming removed 5 bases from V and 0 bases from J; junction bases left unmatched: 12. The CDR3 contains 18 residues. Germline V gives CDR1 MDHEN, CDR2 SYDVKM. In DNA, the CDR3 is TGTGCCAGCAGTCCACAGGGGTGGGGTAGCGCGAACACCGGGGAGCTGTTTTTT. This codes for CASSPQGWGSANTGELFF.

V and J are TRBV12-3 or TRBV12-4 and TRBJ1-1; D is uncertain. This CDR3 is built from 12 residues. Trimming removed 5 bases from V and 4 bases from J, with 8 bases in between. In nucleotides, the CDR3 is TGTGCCAGCAGTCTCCATGGCACTGAAGCTTTCTTT. This codes for CASSLHGTEAFF.

J is TRBJ2-7 and V is TRBV20-1, with 10 bases identical to TRBD2. Trimming took 3 bases from V and 4 from J; bases not matched to a gene: 15. Germline V CDR1 and CDR2: DFQATT, SNEGSKA (reference sequence). The CDR3 is 17 amino acids. The DNA of the CDR3 is TGCAGTGCTAGTTCGTGGGCTAGCGGGAGAGGGGGTTACGAGCAGTACTTC. This translates into CSASSWASGRGGYEQYF.

V usage is TRBV27 and J usage is TRBJ2-7; no clear D gene. V gave up 5 bases and J gave up 2 bases, with 10 bases separating them. Per germline, CDR1 MNHEY and CDR2 SMNVEV (reference sequence). The CDR3 is made up of 13 amino acids. The CDR3 sequence: CASSRNPPYEQYF. In nucleotides, the CDR3 is TGTGCCAGCAGTAGGAATCCTCCCTACGAGCAGTACTTC.

This clonotype showed up just a few times. The chain is built from TRBV18 and TRBJ1-1; D is ambiguous. Germline V CDR1 and CDR2: KGHSH, LQKENI. Trimming removed 3 bases from V and 0 bases from J, with 11 bases in between. CDR3 length: 15 amino acids. The CDR3: CASSPAYSLNTEAFF. Written as DNA, the CDR3 is TGTGCCAGCTCACCGGCCTACAGCTTGAACACTGAAGCTTTCTTT. The full variable domain, its missing parts supplied by reference TRBV18 and TRBJ1-1, is NAGVMQNPRHLVRRRGQEARLRCSPMKGHSHVYWYRQLPEEGLKFMVYLQKENIIDESGMPKERFSAEFPKEGPSILRIQQVVRGDSAAYFCASSPAYSLNTEAFFGQGTRLTVV.

The rearrangement joins TRBV11-1 to TRBJ2-7, with D uncertain. Germline V lookup: CDR1 SGHAT, CDR2 FQDESV (reference sequence). Between the trimmed V and J ends, which lost 4 bases and 2 bases, there was a span of 12 bases. This CDR3 region has 14 residues. The CDR3 is CASSSRTSAYEQYF. CDR3 sequence (DNA): TGTGCCAGCAGCTCACGCACTTCCGCCTACGAGCAGTACTTC.

V and J are TRBV18 and TRBJ2-5, with TRBD2 matching over 8 bases. Germline CDR1 is KGHSH and CDR2 is LQKENI. V was pared by 1 base and J by 5 bases, with 6 bases of the junction left unmatched. The CDR3 extends over 15 amino acids. CDR3 sequence reads: CASSPQAGATETQYF. CDR3 in DNA: TGTGCCAGCTCACCACAAGCGGGAGCTACGGAGACCCAGTACTTC.

The V and J genes are TRBV7-9 and TRBJ1-5; D is unresolved. CDR1 and CDR2 from the germline V gene are SEHNR and FQNEAQ (reference sequence). This CDR3 contains 13 residues. The V gene lost 8 bases and the J gene lost 5 bases, with 13 bases spanning the gap. CDR3 in DNA: TGTGCCAGCCGGGAGGGAAGCGATCAGCCCCAGCATTTT. As protein: CASREGSDQPQHF.

The J gene is TRBJ2-4, the V gene TRBV9, with D maybe TRBD2 (6 bases). V lost 4 bases and J 5 bases, leaving 16 bases between the germline ends. CDR1 is SGDLS, CDR2 YYNGEE, per germline. The CDR3 covers 15 residues. CDR3 sequence reads: CASSPSSRGENIQYF. CDR3 in DNA: TGTGCCAGCAGCCCGAGTTCGCGGGGAGAAAACATTCAGTACTTC.

Ten or more counts support this clonotype. This chain connects TRBV7-2 to TRBJ1-4; D remains ambiguous. The V end was cut by 2 bases, the J end by 6 bases, with 10 bases between. Germline V CDR1 and CDR2: SGHTA, FQGNSA. This CDR3 region has 14 residues. The CDR3 sequence is CASSLFQDDEKLFF. CDR3 in DNA: TGTGCCAGCAGCTTATTCCAGGACGATGAAAAACTGTTTTTT.

J is TRBJ1-1 and V is TRBV5-1; no clear D gene. Trimming pared 0 bases from V and 4 bases from J, leaving 7 bases between. Germline V gene sequence: CDR1 SGHRS, CDR2 YFSETQ. CDR3 length equals 13 residues. CDR3: CASSLAVVTEAFF. For the CDR3, the DNA is TGCGCCAGCAGCTTGGCTGTGGTCACTGAAGCTTTCTTT. The variable domain in full, completed from reference TRBV5-1 and TRBJ1-1, reads KAGVTQTPRYLIKTRGQQVTLSCSPISGHRSVSWYQQTPGQGLQFLFEYFSETQRNKGNFPGRFSGRQFSNSRSEMNVSTLELGDSALYLCASSLAVVTEAFFGQGTRLTVV.

This clonotype was counted a few times. The chain is built from TRBV6-2 or TRBV6-3 and TRBJ1-1; D unclear. The CDR3 totals 14 residues. Germline loops: CDR1 MNHEY, CDR2 SVGEGT. Trimming left V 2 bases short and J 4 bases short, with 11 bases between. This CDR3 is CASSYRDWSTEAFF. CDR3 coding DNA: TGTGCCAGCAGTTACCGGGATTGGAGCACTGAAGCTTTCTTT.

This clonotype was observed a handful of times. This sequence joins TRBV14 and TRBJ1-6, with unresolved D. The CDR3 spans 13 residues. Trimming stripped 0 bases from V and 14 bases from J, with 11 bases between. Germline CDR1 and CDR2: SGHDN and FVKESK. This CDR3 reads CASSQDHTRALHF. CDR3 in DNA: TGTGCCAGCAGCCAAGATCATACCCGAGCCCTCCACTTT.

Many counts were recorded for this clonotype. This chain connects TRBV19 to TRBJ1-5; perhaps TRBD1 as D (5 bases). Trimming cost V 5 bases and J 2 bases, with 13 bases left between them. Germline values: CDR1 LNHDA, CDR2 SQIVND (reference sequence). This CDR3 spans 15 amino acids. CDR3 sequence reads: CASSPHATGNQPQHF. CDR3 sequence (DNA): TGTGCCAGTAGTCCCCACGCGACAGGCAATCAGCCCCAGCATTTT.

This chain uses TRBV2 with TRBJ2-5; the D is unclear. Deletions cut 5 bases from V and 4 bases from J, with 11 bases between. The CDR3 has 13 residues. Germline loops: CDR1 SNHLY, CDR2 FYNNEI. The CDR3 coding sequence is TGTGCCAGCAGTCCGAACCTCGGAGAGACCCAGTACTTC. As protein: CASSPNLGETQYF.

The chain couples TRBV2 to TRBJ2-4, with TRBD2 identical over 11 bases. V gave up 2 bases and J gave up 0 bases; unmatched junction bases: 9. Looked up from germline, CDR1 is SNHLY and CDR2 is FYNNEI. This CDR3 has 19 amino acids. The CDR3, as DNA: TGTGCCAGCAGTGAATCGTGGACTAGCGGGTTGGGAGCCAAAAACATTCAGTACTTC. This gives the protein CASSESWTSGLGAKNIQYF. Based on the CDR3 plus reference TRBV2 and TRBJ2-4, the full variable domain is EPEVTQTPSHQVTQMGQEVILRCVPISNHLYFYWYRQILGQKVEFLVSFYNNEISEKSEIFDDQFSVERPDGSNFTLKIRSTKLEDSAMYFCASSESWTSGLGAKNIQYFGAGTRLSVL.

This clonotype occurred a few times. V gene TRBV6-1 combines with J gene TRBJ1-1; 7 bases fit TRBD1. The CDR3 consists of 15 residues. J was trimmed by 3 bases and V by 5 bases; bases with no gene match: 9. Germline lookup yields CDR1 MNHNS and CDR2 SASEGT. CDR3 protein: CASSTSATGYTEAFF. CDR3 in DNA: TGTGCCAGCAGTACCTCGGCGACAGGGTACACTGAAGCTTTCTTT.